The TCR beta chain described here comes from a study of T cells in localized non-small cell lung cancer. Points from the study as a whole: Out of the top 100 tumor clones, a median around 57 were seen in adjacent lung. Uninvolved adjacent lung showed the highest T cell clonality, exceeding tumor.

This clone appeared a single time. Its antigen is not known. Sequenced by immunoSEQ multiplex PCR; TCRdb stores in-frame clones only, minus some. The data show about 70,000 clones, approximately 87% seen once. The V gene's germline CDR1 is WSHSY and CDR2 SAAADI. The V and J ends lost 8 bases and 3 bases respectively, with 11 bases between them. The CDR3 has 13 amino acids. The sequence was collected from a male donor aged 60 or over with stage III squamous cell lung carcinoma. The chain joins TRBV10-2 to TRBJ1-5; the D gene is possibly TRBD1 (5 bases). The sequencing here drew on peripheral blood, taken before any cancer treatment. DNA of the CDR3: TGCGCCAGCGGTGGGGGGTACAATCAGCCCCAGCATTTT. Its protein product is CASGGGYNQPQHF.